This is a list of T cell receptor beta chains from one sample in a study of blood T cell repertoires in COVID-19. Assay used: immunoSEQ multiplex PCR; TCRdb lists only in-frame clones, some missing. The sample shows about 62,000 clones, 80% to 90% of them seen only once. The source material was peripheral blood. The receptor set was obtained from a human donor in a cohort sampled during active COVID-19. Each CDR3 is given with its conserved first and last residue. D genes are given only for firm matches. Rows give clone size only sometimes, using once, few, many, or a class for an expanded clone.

CDR3 protein: CASSYSALGLAAVAKNIQYF; CDR3 DNA: TGTGCCAGCAGTTACTCCGCCCTTGGACTAGCGGCAGTAGCCAAAAACATTCAGTACTTC; D gene: TRBD2; clone size: -; V gene: TRBV6-2/TRBV6-3; J gene: TRBJ2-4
CDR3 protein: CATSRDLAGGLTTDTQYF; CDR3 DNA: TGTGCCACCAGCAGAGATCTAGCGGGGGGGTTGACCACAGATACGCAGTATTTT; D gene: TRBD2; clone size: once; V gene: TRBV15; J gene: TRBJ2-3
CDR3 protein: CASSQWGGGQNYEQYF; CDR3 DNA: TGTGCCAGCAGCCAATGGGGCGGGGGACAAAACTACGAGCAGTACTTC; D gene: -; clone size: -; V gene: TRBV3-1/TRBV3-2; J gene: TRBJ2-7
CDR3 protein: CASSEGETGQRWSPLHF; CDR3 DNA: TGTGCCAGCAGCGAGGGGGAGACAGGTCAACGGTGGTCACCCCTCCACTTT; D gene: -; clone size: few; V gene: TRBV9; J gene: TRBJ1-6
CDR3 protein: CASRGGAQGSNEQFF; CDR3 DNA: TGTGCCAGCAGGGGGGGGGCACAAGGGAGCAATGAGCAGTTCTTC; D gene: -; clone size: -; V gene: TRBV6-5; J gene: TRBJ2-1
CDR3 protein: CASSKGTLGELFF; CDR3 DNA: TGTGCCAGCAGCAAAGGGACATTAGGGGAGCTGTTTTTT; D gene: -; clone size: few; V gene: TRBV11-3; J gene: TRBJ2-2
CDR3 protein: CASSHPRLAGEETQYF; CDR3 DNA: TGTGCCAGCAGCCACCCCCGACTAGCGGGAGAAGAGACCCAGTACTTC; D gene: TRBD2; clone size: -; V gene: TRBV9; J gene: TRBJ2-5
CDR3 protein: CASSPEEGSMNTEAFF; CDR3 DNA: TGTGCCAGCAGCCCCGAGGAGGGGAGTATGAACACTGAAGCTTTCTTT; D gene: -; clone size: -; V gene: TRBV7-9; J gene: TRBJ1-1
CDR3 protein: CASSRTSGRPNYEQYF; CDR3 DNA: TGTGCCAGCAGTCGCACTAGCGGGAGGCCAAACTACGAGCAGTACTTC; D gene: TRBD2; clone size: -; V gene: TRBV6-2/TRBV6-3; J gene: TRBJ2-7
CDR3 protein: CSEKGGQSFF; CDR3 DNA: TGCAGCGAGAAAGGGGGACAGAGTTTTTTT; D gene: TRBD1; clone size: -; V gene: TRBV29-1; J gene: TRBJ1-6
CDR3 protein: CSVEVGTGGTYEQYF; CDR3 DNA: TGCAGCGTTGAAGTCGGGACAGGGGGAACCTACGAGCAGTACTTC; D gene: TRBD1; clone size: -; V gene: TRBV29-1; J gene: TRBJ2-7
CDR3 protein: CASSQSHSAAFF; CDR3 DNA: TGTGCCAGCAGCCAAAGCCATAGTGCAGCTTTCTTT; D gene: -; clone size: -; V gene: TRBV3-1/TRBV3-2; J gene: TRBJ1-1
CDR3 protein: CASRDRGFAGANVLTF; CDR3 DNA: TGTGCCAGCAGGGACAGGGGGTTCGCTGGGGCCAACGTCCTGACTTTC; D gene: TRBD1; clone size: once; V gene: TRBV2; J gene: TRBJ2-6
CDR3 protein: CASSPSSDSSNTEAFF; CDR3 DNA: TGTGCCAGCTCACCATCATCGGACAGCTCGAACACTGAAGCTTTCTTT; D gene: -; clone size: -; V gene: TRBV18; J gene: TRBJ1-1
CDR3 protein: CAISDSGRGGYEQYF; CDR3 DNA: TGTGCCATCAGTGATTCTGGCAGAGGTGGCTACGAGCAGTACTTC; D gene: -; clone size: -; V gene: TRBV10-3; J gene: TRBJ2-7
CDR3 protein: CSARDSGTVFF; CDR3 DNA: TGCAGTGCTAGAGATTCCGGGACAGTGTTTTTT; D gene: TRBD1; clone size: -; V gene: TRBV20-1; J gene: TRBJ1-4
CDR3 protein: CASSPDSYEQYF; CDR3 DNA: TGCGCCAGCAGTCCGGACAGCTACGAGCAGTACTTC; D gene: -; clone size: few; V gene: TRBV10-1; J gene: TRBJ2-7
CDR3 protein: CASSLQGSNSPLHF; CDR3 DNA: TGCGCCAGCAGCTTACAGGGGTCGAATTCACCCCTCCACTTT; D gene: TRBD1; clone size: -; V gene: TRBV5-1; J gene: TRBJ1-6
CDR3 protein: CASSQDTVSSYNEQFF; CDR3 DNA: TGTGCCAGCAGCCAAGATACTGTGAGCTCCTACAATGAGCAGTTCTTC; D gene: -; clone size: -; V gene: TRBV3-1/TRBV3-2; J gene: TRBJ2-1
CDR3 protein: CASSEHTAGVPFF; CDR3 DNA: TGTGCCAGCAGTGAGCACACAGCGGGAGTACCGTTCTTC; D gene: TRBD2; clone size: -; V gene: TRBV6-1; J gene: TRBJ2-1
CDR3 protein: CASSSAGGNYGYTF; CDR3 DNA: TGTGCCAGTAGTTCGGCAGGGGGCAACTATGGCTACACCTTC; D gene: TRBD1; clone size: -; V gene: TRBV19; J gene: TRBJ1-2
CDR3 protein: CASSRFRGEQFF; CDR3 DNA: TGTGCCAGCAGCCGCTTCAGGGGGGAGCAGTTCTTC; D gene: TRBD1; clone size: once; V gene: TRBV14; J gene: TRBJ2-1
CDR3 protein: CASSRTGDTEAFF; CDR3 DNA: TGTGCCAGCAGCCGGACAGGGGACACTGAAGCTTTCTTT; D gene: TRBD1; clone size: once; V gene: TRBV7-3; J gene: TRBJ1-1
CDR3 protein: CASRPTGRNQPQHF; CDR3 DNA: TGTGCCAGCAGACCGACAGGACGCAATCAGCCCCAGCATTTT; D gene: -; clone size: -; V gene: TRBV6-5; J gene: TRBJ1-5
CDR3 protein: CATISGANVLTF; CDR3 DNA: TGTGCCACCATCTCTGGGGCCAACGTCCTGACTTTC; D gene: -; clone size: -; V gene: TRBV25-1; J gene: TRBJ2-6
CDR3 protein: CASSSPWTFFSYTDTQYF; CDR3 DNA: TGTGCCAGCAGCTCGCCTTGGACTTTTTTTTCCTACACAGATACGCAGTATTTT; D gene: -; clone size: -; V gene: TRBV11-2; J gene: TRBJ2-3
CDR3 protein: CASSVAGRSSGGYTF; CDR3 DNA: TGTGCCAGCAGCGTAGCCGGCCGGAGCTCTGGTGGCTACACCTTC; D gene: -; clone size: once; V gene: TRBV9; J gene: TRBJ1-2